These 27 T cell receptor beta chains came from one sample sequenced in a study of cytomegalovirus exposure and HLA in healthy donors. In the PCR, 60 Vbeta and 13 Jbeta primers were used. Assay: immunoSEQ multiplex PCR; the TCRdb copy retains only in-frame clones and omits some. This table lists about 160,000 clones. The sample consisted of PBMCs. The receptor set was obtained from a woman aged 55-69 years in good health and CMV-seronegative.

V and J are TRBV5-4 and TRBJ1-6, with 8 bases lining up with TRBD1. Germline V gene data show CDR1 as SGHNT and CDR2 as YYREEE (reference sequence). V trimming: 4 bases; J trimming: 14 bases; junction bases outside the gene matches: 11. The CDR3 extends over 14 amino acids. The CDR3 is CASSPDGTGKTLHF. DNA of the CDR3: TGTGCCAGCAGCCCGGATGGGACAGGCAAAACCCTCCACTTT.

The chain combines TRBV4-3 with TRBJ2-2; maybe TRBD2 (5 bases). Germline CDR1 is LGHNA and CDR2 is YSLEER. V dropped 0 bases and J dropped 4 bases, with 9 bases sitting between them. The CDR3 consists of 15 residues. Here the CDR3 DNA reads TGCGCCAGCAGCCAAGATTACCGGGGCACCGGGGAGCTGTTTTTT. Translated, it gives CASSQDYRGTGELFF.

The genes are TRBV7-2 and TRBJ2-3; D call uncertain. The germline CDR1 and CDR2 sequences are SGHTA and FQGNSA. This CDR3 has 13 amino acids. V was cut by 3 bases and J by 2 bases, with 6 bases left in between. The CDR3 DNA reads TGTGCCAGCAGCTTGGCCCACACAGATACGCAGTATTTT. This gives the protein CASSLAHTDTQYF.

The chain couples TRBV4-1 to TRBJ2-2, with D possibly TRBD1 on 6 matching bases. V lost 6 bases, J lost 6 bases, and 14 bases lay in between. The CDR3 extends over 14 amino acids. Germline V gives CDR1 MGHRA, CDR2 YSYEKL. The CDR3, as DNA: TGCGCCAGCAGGTTTAATAGGGGGTCCGGGGAGCTGTTTTTT. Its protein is CASRFNRGSGELFF.

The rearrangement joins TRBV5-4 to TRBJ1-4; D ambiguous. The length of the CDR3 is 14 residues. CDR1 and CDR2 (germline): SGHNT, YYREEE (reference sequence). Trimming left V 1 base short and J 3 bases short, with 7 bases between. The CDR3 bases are TGTGCCAGCAGCTTGACTAACGCTAATGAAAAACTGTTTTTT. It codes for CASSLTNANEKLFF.

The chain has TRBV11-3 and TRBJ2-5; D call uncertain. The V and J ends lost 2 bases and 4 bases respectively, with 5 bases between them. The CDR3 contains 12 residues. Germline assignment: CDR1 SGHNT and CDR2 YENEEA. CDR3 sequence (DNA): TGTGCCAGCAGCTTAACGGGAGAGACCCAGTACTTC. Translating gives CASSLTGETQYF. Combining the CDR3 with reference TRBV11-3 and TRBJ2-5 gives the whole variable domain EAGVVQSPRYKIIEKKQPVAFWCNPISGHNTLYWYLQNLGQGPELLIRYENEEAVDDSQLPKDRFSAERLKGVDSTLKIQPAELGDSAVYLCASSLTGETQYFGPGTRLLVL.

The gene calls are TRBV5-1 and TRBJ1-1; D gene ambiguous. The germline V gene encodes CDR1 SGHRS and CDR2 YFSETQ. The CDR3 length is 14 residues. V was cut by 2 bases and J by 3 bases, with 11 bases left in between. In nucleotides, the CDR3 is TGCGCCAGCAGCTTAACCGGGATGGACACTGAAGCTTTCTTT. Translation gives CASSLTGMDTEAFF. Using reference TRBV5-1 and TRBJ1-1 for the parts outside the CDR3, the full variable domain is KAGVTQTPRYLIKTRGQQVTLSCSPISGHRSVSWYQQTPGQGLQFLFEYFSETQRNKGNFPGRFSGRQFSNSRSEMNVSTLELGDSALYLCASSLTGMDTEAFFGQGTRLTVV.

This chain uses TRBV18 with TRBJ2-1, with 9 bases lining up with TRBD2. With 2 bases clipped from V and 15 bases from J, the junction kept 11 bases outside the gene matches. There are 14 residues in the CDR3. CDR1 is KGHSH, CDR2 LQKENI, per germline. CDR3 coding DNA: TGTGCCAGCTCACCAATGCGGGAGGGCCCAGTAGCGTTCTTC. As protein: CASSPMREGPVAFF.

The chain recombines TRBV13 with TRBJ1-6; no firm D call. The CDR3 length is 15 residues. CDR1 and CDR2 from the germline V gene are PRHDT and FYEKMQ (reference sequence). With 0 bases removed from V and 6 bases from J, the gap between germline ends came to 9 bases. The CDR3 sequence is CASSLGSGLNSPLHF. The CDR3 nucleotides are TGTGCCAGCAGCTTAGGCTCAGGTCTTAATTCACCCCTCCACTTT. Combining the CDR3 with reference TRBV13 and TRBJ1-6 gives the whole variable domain AAGVIQSPRHLIKEKRETATLKCYPIPRHDTVYWYQQGPGQDPQFLISFYEKMQSDKGSIPDRFSAQQFSDYHSELNMSSLELGDSALYFCASSLGSGLNSPLHFGNGTRLTVT.

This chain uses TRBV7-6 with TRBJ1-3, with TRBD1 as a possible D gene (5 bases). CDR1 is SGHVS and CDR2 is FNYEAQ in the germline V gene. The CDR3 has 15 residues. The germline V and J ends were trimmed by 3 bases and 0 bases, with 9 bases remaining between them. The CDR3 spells CASSFAGNSGNTIYF. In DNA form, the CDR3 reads TGTGCCAGCAGCTTCGCAGGGAACTCTGGAAACACCATATATTTT.

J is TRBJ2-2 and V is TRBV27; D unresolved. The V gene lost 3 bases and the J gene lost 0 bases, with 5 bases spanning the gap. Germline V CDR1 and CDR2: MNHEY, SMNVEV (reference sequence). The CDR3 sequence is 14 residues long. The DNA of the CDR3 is TGTGCCAGCAGTTTCGTCTCGAACACCGGGGAGCTGTTTTTT. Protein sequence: CASSFVSNTGELFF.

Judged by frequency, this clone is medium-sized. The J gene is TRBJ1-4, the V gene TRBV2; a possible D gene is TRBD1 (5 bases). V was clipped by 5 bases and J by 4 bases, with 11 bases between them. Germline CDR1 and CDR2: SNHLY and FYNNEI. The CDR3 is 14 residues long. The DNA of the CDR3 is TGTGCCAGCAGTATGACAGTTCTTAATGAAAAACTGTTTTTT. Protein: CASSMTVLNEKLFF.

CDR3 nucleotide sequence: TGTGCCAGCAGCCTGGAGACAGGGCCCTACGAGCAGTACTTC. Its translation: CASSLETGPYEQYF. The chain carries TRBV14 and TRBJ2-7, with 7 bases that match TRBD1. CDR1 and CDR2 from the germline V gene are SGHDN and FVKESK. V gave up 4 bases and J gave up 2 bases; unmatched junction bases: 5. The CDR3 covers 14 residues.

CDR3 in amino acids: CASSLGARYFGYTF. Written as DNA, the CDR3 is TGTGCCAGCAGCTTGGGCGCGCGTTACTTTGGCTACACCTTC. The gene calls are TRBV5-6 and TRBJ1-2; no clear D. Trimming took 0 bases from V and 7 from J, leaving 13 bases between them. Germline CDR1 reads SGHDT; CDR2 reads YYEEEE. The CDR3 runs 14 residues.

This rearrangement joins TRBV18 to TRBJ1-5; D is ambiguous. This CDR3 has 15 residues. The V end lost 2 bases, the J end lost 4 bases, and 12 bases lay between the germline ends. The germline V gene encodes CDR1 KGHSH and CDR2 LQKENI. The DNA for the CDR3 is TGTGCCAGCTCACCAGGATTAGCGGGGAATCAGCCCCAGCATTTT. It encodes CASSPGLAGNQPQHF. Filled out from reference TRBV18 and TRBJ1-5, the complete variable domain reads NAGVMQNPRHLVRRRGQEARLRCSPMKGHSHVYWYRQLPEEGLKFMVYLQKENIIDESGMPKERFSAEFPKEGPSILRIQQVVRGDSAAYFCASSPGLAGNQPQHFGDGTRLSIL.

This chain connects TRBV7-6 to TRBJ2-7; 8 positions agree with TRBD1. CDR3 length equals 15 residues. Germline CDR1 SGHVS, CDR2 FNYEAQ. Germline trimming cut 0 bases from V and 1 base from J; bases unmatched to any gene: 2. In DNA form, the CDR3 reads TGTGCCAGCAGCTTAGCGACAGGGGCGTCCTACGAGCAGTACTTC. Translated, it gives CASSLATGASYEQYF.

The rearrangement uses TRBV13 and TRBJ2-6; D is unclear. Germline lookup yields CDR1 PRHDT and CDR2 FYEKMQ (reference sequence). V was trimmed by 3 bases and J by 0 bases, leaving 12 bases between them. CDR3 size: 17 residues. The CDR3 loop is CASSFGTISSGANVLTF. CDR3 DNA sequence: TGTGCCAGCAGCTTCGGAACTATCTCCTCTGGGGCCAACGTCCTGACTTTC.

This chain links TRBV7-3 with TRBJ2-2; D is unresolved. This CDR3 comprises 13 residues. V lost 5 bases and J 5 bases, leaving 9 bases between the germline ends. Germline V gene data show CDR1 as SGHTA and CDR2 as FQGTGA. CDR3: CASSPERTGELFF. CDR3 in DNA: TGTGCCAGCAGCCCCGAGAGGACCGGGGAGCTGTTTTTT.

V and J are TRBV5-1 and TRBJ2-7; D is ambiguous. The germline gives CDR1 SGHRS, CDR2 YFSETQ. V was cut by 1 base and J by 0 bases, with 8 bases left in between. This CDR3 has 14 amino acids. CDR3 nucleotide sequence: TGCGCCAGCAGCTTGACTCCCCTCTCCTACGAGCAGTACTTC. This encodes CASSLTPLSYEQYF. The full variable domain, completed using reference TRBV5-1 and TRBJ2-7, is KAGVTQTPRYLIKTRGQQVTLSCSPISGHRSVSWYQQTPGQGLQFLFEYFSETQRNKGNFPGRFSGRQFSNSRSEMNVSTLELGDSALYLCASSLTPLSYEQYFGPGTRLTVT.

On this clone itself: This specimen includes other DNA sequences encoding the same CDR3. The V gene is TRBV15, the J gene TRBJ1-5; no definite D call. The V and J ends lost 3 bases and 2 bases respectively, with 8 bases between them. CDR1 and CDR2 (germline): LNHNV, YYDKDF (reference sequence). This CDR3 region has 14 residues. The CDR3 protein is CATSSGGGNQPQHF. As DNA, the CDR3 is TGTGCCACCAGCAGTGGCGGGGGCAATCAGCCCCAGCATTTT. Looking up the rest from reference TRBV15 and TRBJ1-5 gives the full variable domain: DAMVIQNPRYQVTQFGKPVTLSCSQTLNHNVMYWYQQKSSQAPKLLFHYYDKDFNNEADTPDNFQSRRPNTSFCFLDIRSPGLGDTAMYLCATSSGGGNQPQHFGDGTRLSIL.

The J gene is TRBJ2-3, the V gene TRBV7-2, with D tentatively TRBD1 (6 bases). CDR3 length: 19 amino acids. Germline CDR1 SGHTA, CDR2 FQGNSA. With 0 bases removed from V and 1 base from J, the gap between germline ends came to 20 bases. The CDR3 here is CASSLAPVRGTPGTDTQYF. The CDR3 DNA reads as TGTGCCAGCAGCTTAGCGCCGGTCAGGGGAACCCCTGGCACAGATACGCAGTATTTT.

The CDR3: CASSLGSYGYTF. For the CDR3, the DNA is TGTGCCAGCAGCTTGGGTAGCTATGGCTACACCTTC. The chain couples TRBV5-6 to TRBJ1-2; D not resolved. Trimming stripped 0 bases from V and 4 bases from J, with 4 bases between. Germline CDR1 is SGHDT and CDR2 is YYEEEE. The CDR3 runs to 12 residues.

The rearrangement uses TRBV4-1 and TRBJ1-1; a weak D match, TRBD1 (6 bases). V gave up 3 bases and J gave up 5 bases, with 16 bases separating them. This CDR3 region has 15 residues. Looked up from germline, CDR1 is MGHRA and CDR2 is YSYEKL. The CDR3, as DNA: TGCGCCAGCAGCCACAACACAGGGTTTCAAACTGAAGCTTTCTTT. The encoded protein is CASSHNTGFQTEAFF.

CDR3 region: CATSRDLEAYTQYF. Written as DNA, the CDR3 is TGTGCCACCAGCAGGGACTTAGAGGCGTATACGCAGTATTTT. This chain connects TRBV15 to TRBJ2-3; D possibly corresponds to TRBD2 (5 bases). There are 14 residues in the CDR3. V dropped 3 bases and J dropped 7 bases, with 14 bases sitting between them. CDR1 is LNHNV and CDR2 is YYDKDF in the germline V gene (reference sequence).

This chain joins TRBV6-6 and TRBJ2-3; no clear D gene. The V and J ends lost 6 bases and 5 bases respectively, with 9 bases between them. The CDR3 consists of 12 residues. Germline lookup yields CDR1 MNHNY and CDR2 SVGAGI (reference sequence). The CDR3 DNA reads TGTGCCAGCAGCCCAGGAAAAGATACGCAGTATTTT. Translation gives CASSPGKDTQYF.

The CDR3 is CASSPGTSVDEQYF. The CDR3 DNA sequence: TGTGCCAGCAGCCCTGGGACTAGCGTCGACGAGCAGTACTTC. The chain combines TRBV7-9 with TRBJ2-7; TRBD2 aligns across 10 bases. V lost 5 bases to trimming and J lost 5 bases; unmatched junction nucleotides: 6. Germline CDR1 is SEHNR and CDR2 is FQNEAQ (reference sequence). The CDR3 covers 14 residues.

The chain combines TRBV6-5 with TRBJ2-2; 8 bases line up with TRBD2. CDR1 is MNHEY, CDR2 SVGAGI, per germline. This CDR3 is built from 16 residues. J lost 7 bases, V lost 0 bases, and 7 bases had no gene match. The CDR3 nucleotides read TGTGCCAGCAGTTACTCGAAAACTAGCGGACACGGGGAGCTGTTTTTT. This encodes CASSYSKTSGHGELFF.